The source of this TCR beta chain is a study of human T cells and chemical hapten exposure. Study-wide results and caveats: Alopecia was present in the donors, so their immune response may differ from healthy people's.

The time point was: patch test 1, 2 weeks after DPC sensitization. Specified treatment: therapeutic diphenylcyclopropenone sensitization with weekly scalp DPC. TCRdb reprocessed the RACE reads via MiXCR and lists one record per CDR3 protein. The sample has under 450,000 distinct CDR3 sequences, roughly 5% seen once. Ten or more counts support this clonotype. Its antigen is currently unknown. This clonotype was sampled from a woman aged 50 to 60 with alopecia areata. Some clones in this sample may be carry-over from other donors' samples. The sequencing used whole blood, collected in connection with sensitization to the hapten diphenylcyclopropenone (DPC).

CDR3 bases: TGCAGTGCTCCTGACCTTACAGGGCTTGATGGCTACACCTTC. This codes for CSAPDLTGLDGYTF. This chain connects TRBV20-1 to TRBJ1-2; possibly TRBD1 for D (6 bases). The CDR3 has 14 amino acids. Per germline, CDR1 DFQATT and CDR2 SNEGSKA (reference sequence). With 5 bases removed from V and 6 bases from J, the gap between germline ends came to 19 bases.